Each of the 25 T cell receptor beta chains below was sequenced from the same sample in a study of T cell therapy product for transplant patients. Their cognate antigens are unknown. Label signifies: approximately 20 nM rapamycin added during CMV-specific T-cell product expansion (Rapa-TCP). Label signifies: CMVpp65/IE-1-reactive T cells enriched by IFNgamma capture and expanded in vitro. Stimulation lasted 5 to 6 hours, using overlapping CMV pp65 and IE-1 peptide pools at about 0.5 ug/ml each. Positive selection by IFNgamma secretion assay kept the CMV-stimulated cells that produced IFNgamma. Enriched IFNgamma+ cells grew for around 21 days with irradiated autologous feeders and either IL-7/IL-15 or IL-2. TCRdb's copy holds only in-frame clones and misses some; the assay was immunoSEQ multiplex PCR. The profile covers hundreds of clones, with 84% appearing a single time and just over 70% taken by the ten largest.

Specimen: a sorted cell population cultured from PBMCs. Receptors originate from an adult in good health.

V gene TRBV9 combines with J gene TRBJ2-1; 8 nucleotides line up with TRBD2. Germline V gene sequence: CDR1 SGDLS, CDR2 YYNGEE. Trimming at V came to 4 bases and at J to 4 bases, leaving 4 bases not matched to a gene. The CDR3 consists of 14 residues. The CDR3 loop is CASSPGGAYNEQFF. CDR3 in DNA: TGTGCCAGCAGCCCGGGGGGGGCTTACAATGAGCAGTTCTTC.

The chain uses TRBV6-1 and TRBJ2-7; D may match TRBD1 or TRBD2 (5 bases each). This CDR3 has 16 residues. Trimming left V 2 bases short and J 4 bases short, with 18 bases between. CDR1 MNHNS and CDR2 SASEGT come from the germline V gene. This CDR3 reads CASSERGPGRGYEQYF. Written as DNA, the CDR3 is TGTGCCAGCAGTGAACGGGGACCAGGGCGTGGGTACGAGCAGTACTTC.

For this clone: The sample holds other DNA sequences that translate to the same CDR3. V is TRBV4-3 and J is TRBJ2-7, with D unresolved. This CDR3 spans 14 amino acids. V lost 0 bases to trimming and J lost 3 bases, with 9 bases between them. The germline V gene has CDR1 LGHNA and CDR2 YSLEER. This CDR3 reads CASSQDSGVYEQYF. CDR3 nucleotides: TGCGCCAGCAGCCAAGATTCTGGCGTCTACGAGCAGTACTTC.

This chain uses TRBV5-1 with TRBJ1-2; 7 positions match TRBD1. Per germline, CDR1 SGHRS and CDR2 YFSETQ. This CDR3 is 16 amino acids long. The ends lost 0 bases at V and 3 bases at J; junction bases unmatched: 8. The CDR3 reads CASSLVTHGQDYGYTF. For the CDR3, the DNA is TGCGCCAGCAGCTTGGTAACGCACGGACAGGACTATGGCTACACCTTC.

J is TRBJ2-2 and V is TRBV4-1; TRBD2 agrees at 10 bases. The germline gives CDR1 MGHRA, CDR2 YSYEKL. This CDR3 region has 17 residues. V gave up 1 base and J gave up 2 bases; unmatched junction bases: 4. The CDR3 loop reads CASSQVSSGRNTGELFF. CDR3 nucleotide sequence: TGCGCCAGCAGCCAAGTCTCTAGCGGGAGAAACACCGGGGAGCTGTTTTTT.

This chain's CDR3 is CASSPTLAGGQQTQYF. CDR3 bases: TGTGCCAGCTCACCGACTCTAGCGGGAGGGCAACAGACCCAGTACTTC. The chain uses TRBV18 and TRBJ2-5, with 12 bases lining up with TRBD2. V lost 3 bases and J lost 6; bases outside the gene matches: 8. CDR3 length equals 16 residues. The germline gives CDR1 KGHSH, CDR2 LQKENI.

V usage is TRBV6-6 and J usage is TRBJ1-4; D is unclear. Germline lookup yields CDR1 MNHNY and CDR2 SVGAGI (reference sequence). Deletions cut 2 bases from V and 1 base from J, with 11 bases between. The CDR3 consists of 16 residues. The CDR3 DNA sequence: TGTGCCAGCAGTTACCCTGTAGGGTTAACTAATGAAAAACTGTTTTTT. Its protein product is CASSYPVGLTNEKLFF.

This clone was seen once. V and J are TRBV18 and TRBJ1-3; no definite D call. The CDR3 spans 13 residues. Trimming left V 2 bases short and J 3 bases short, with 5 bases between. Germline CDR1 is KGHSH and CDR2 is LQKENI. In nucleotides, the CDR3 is TGTGCCAGCTCACCAGGGGTTGGAAACACCATATATTTT. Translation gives CASSPGVGNTIYF.

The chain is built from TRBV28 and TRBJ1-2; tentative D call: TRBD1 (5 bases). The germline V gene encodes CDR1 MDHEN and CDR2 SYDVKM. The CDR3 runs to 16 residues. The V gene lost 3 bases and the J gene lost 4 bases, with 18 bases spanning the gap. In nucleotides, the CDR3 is TGTGCCAGCAGTTTTAGGTCCCCGAGGGGACCCTATGGCTACACCTTC. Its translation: CASSFRSPRGPYGYTF.

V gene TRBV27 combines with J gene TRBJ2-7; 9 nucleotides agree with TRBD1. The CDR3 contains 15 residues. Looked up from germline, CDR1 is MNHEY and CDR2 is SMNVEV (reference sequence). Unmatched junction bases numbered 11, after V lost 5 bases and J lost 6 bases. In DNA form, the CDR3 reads TGTGCCAGCAGTCCCCTCGGACAGGGGAGGATCGAGCAGTACTTC. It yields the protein CASSPLGQGRIEQYF.

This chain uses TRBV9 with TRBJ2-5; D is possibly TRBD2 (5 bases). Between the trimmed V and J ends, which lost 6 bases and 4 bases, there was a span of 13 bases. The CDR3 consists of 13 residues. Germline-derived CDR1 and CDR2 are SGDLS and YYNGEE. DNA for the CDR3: TGTGCCAGCACCAAATCGGGGTCAGAGACCCAGTACTTC. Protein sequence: CASTKSGSETQYF. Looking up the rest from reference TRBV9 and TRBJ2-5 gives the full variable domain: DSGVTQTPKHLITATGQRVTLRCSPRSGDLSVYWYQQSLDQGLQFLIQYYNGEERAKGNILERFSAQQFPDLHSELNLSSLELGDSALYFCASTKSGSETQYFGPGTRLLVL.

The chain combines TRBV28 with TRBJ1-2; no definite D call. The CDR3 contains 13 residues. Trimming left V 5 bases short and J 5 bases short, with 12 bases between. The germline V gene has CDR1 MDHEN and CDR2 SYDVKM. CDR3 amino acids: CASSPGRSYGYTF. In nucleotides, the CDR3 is TGTGCCAGCAGTCCCGGAAGATCGTATGGCTACACCTTC.

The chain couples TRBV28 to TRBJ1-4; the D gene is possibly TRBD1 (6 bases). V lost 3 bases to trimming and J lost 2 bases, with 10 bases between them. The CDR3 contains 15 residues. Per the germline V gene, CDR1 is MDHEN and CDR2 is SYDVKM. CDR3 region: CASSLAGATNEKLFF. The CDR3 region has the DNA TGTGCCAGCAGTTTGGCAGGGGCGACTAATGAAAAACTGTTTTTT.

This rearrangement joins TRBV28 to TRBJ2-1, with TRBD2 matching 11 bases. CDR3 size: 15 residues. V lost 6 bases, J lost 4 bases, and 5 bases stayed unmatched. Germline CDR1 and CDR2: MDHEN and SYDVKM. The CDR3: CASSSGTSGYNEQFF. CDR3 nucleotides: TGTGCCAGCAGCTCCGGGACTAGCGGTTACAATGAGCAGTTCTTC.

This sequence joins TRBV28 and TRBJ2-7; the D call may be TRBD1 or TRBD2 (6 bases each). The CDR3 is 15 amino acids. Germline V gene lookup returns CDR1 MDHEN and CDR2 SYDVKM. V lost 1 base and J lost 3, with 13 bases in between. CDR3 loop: CASSLLGGPLYEQYF. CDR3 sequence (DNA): TGTGCCAGCAGTTTATTAGGGGGGCCCCTCTACGAGCAGTACTTC. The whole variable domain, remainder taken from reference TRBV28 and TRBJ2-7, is DVKVTQSSRYLVKRTGEKVFLECVQDMDHENMFWYRQDPGLGLRLIYFSYDVKMKEKGDIPEGYSVSREKKERFSLILESASTNQTSMYLCASSLLGGPLYEQYFGPGTRLTVT.

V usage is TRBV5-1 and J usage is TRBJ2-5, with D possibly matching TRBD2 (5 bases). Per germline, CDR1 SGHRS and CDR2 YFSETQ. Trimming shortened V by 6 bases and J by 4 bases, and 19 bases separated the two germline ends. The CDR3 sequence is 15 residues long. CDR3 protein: CASKVTGMGRETQYF. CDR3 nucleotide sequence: TGCGCCAGCAAGGTGACGGGAATGGGTCGAGAGACCCAGTACTTC.

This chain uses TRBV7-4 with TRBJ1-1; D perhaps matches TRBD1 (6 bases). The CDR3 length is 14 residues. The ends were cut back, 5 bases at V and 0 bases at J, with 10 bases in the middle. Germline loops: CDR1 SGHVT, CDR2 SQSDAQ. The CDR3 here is CASSLRTVNTEAFF. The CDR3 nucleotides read TGTGCCAGCAGCCTCAGGACAGTGAACACTGAAGCTTTCTTT.

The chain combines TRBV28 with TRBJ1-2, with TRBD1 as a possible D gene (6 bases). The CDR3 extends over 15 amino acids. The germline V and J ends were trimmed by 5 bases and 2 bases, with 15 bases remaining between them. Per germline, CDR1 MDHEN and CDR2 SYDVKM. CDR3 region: CASSPSGTRNYGYTF. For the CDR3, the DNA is TGTGCCAGCAGTCCGTCCGGGACACGGAACTATGGCTACACCTTC.

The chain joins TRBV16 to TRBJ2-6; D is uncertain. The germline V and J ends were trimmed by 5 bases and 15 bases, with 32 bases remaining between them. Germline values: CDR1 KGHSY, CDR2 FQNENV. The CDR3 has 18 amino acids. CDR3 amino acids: CASSSVVIVNKVGPTLTF. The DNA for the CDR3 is TGTGCCAGCAGCTCCGTCGTGATCGTTAACAAAGTCGGGCCAACCCTGACTTTC.

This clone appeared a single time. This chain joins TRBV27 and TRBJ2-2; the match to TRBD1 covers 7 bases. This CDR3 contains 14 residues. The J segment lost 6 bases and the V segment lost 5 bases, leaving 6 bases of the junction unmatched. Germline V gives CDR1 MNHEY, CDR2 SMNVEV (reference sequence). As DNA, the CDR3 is TGTGCCAGCAGTGGGACAGTTGGAGCCGGGGAGCTGTTTTTT. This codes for CASSGTVGAGELFF.

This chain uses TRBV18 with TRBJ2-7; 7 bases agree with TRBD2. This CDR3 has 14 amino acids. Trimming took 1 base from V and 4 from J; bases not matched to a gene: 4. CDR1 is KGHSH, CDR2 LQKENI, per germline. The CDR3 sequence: CASSPRTRGYEQYF. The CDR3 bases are TGTGCCAGCTCACCACGGACTAGAGGATACGAGCAGTACTTC.

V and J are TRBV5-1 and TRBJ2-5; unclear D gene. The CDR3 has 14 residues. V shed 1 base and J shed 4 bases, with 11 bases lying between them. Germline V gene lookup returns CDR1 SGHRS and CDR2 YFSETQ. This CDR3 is CASSLTSMGETQYF. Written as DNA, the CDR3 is TGCGCCAGCAGCTTGACATCTATGGGAGAGACCCAGTACTTC.

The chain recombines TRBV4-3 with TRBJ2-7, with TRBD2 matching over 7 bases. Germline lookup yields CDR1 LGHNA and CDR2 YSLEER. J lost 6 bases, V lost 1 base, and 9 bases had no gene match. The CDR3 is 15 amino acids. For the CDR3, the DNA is TGCGCCAGCAGCCAAGGGACTAGGGAGGCAGGCGAGCAGTACTTC. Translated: CASSQGTREAGEQYF.

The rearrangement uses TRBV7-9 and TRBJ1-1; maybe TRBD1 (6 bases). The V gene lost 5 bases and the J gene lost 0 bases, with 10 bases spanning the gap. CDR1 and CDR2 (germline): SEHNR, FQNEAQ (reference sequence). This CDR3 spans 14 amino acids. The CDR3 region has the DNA TGTGCCAGCAGCCTCAGGACAGTGAACACTGAAGCTTTCTTT. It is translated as CASSLRTVNTEAFF. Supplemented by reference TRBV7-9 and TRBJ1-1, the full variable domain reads DTGVSQNPRHKITKRGQNVTFRCDPISEHNRLYWYRQTLGQGPEFLTYFQNEAQLEKSRLLSDRFSAERPKGSFSTLEIQRTEQGDSAMYLCASSLRTVNTEAFFGQGTRLTVV.

CDR3 sequence reads: CASSALGGTRDYEQYF. The CDR3 nucleotides read TGTGCCAGTAGTGCCCTTGGGGGGACACGCGACTACGAGCAGTACTTC. The chain recombines TRBV19 with TRBJ2-7; D could derive from TRBD1 or TRBD2 (6 bases each). CDR3 length: 16 amino acids. Trimming stripped 5 bases from V and 3 bases from J, with 20 bases between. Germline CDR1 reads LNHDA; CDR2 reads SQIVND (reference sequence).